The sequence of this TCR beta chain was determined in a study of Tregs in tolerant kidney transplant recipients. Study in general: Mixed chimerism was transient after nonmyeloablative marrow transplants from related graft donors.

Comment on this clone: The antigen is not known. The CDR3 is cut off 3 residues early in the read; its end comes from the germline J gene.

Clones were sequenced by immunoSEQ multiplex PCR, and TCRdb holds only the in-frame ones, with some missing. Its table lists some 2,200 clones. Trimming at V came to 3 bases and at J to 3 bases, leaving 4 bases not matched to a gene. The CDR3 consists of 14 residues. The germline CDR1 and CDR2 sequences are LNHDA and SQIVND (reference sequence). Whole-study results and caveats: The small number of patients limits these findings pending further validation. Tregs expanded with activated donor B cells seemed most donor-specific.

FACS sorting followed a roughly six-day coculture of CFSE-labeled recipient PBMCs with irradiated graft donor PBMCs. This receptor was obtained from a human patient who received a combined kidney and bone marrow transplant. The sample in question was CD8+ T cells from blood cultured with allogeneic cells, obtained before the transplant. V and J are TRBV19 and TRBJ2-7; TRBD1 agrees at 8 bases. The CDR3 sequence: CASSMGTGSYEQYF. The part of the CDR3 DNA that was read is TGTGCCAGTAGTATGGGGACAGGTAGCTACGAG. Variable domain in full (rest from reference TRBV19 and TRBJ2-7): DGGITQSPKYLFRKEGQNVTLSCEQNLNHDAMYWYRQDPGQGLRLIYYSQIVNDFQKGDIAEGYSVSREKKESFPLTVTSAQKNPTAFYLCASSMGTGSYEQYFGPGTRLTVT.